Given below is one TCR beta chain in context. The sample is drawn from a study of blood T cell repertoires in COVID-19. Study-wide context: Spain, Italy and the United States supplied samples that represented acute and convalescent COVID-19. T cells, B-cell-depleted T cells, or PBMCs supplied cDNA or gDNA.

The CDR3 covers 13 residues. In germline, CDR1 is MNHNS, CDR2 SASEGT. Trimming removed 1 base from V and 7 bases from J, with 8 bases in between. The authors' processing: Researchers report that nucleated cell counts were estimated from reference gene primer amplification. Assay: immunoSEQ multiplex PCR; the TCRdb copy retains only in-frame clones and omits some. V and J calls and clone size follow that table, whereas D and trimming were derived from the DNA. The sample holds 90,000 to 100,000 clones, around 82% seen once. Source material: peripheral blood. This chain connects TRBV6-1 to TRBJ1-5, with D unclear. The TCR was taken from a human donor in a cohort sampled during active COVID-19. In nucleotides, the CDR3 is TGTGCCAGCAGTGAAGTGGCAGTCCAGCCCCAGCATTTT. Its protein product is CASSEVAVQPQHF.